The rows below give T cell receptor beta chains drawn from one sample of a study of cytomegalovirus exposure and HLA in healthy donors. Method: immunoSEQ multiplex PCR; TCRdb's copy keeps in-frame clones and lacks some. The table has roughly 160,000 clones, over 70% seen once. The sample consisted of PBMCs. The receptors derive from a woman between 45 and 60 years old in good health and CMV-seropositive. CDR3s include the opening cysteine and the closing phenylalanine or tryptophan. The order of the fields is D gene, J gene, V gene, clone size, CDR3 protein, CDR3 DNA. The D gene is left open where the match is weak. The size of a clone is reported for some rows only, either as once, few or many, or as a class for expanded clones.

d_gene: TRBD1
j_gene: TRBJ1-4
v_gene: TRBV11-2
abundance: -
CDR3aa: CASSHGTGVEKLFF
CDR3nt: TGTGCCAGCAGCCACGGGACAGGGGTCGAAAAACTGTTTTTT

d_gene: -
j_gene: TRBJ1-2
v_gene: TRBV7-2
abundance: -
CDR3aa: CASSPNTVNYGYTF
CDR3nt: TGTGCCAGCAGCCCGAACACAGTAAACTATGGCTACACCTTC

d_gene: TRBD2
j_gene: TRBJ2-7
v_gene: TRBV4-1
abundance: -
CDR3aa: CASSPHGAGGDEQYF
CDR3nt: TGCGCCAGCAGCCCACATGGGGCGGGAGGGGACGAGCAGTACTTC

d_gene: -
j_gene: TRBJ2-7
v_gene: TRBV5-5
abundance: -
CDR3aa: CASSLETGEFFAQYF
CDR3nt: TGTGCCAGCAGCTTGGAAACAGGCGAGTTTTTCGCGCAGTACTTC

d_gene: TRBD1
j_gene: TRBJ1-2
v_gene: TRBV28
abundance: -
CDR3aa: CASSPPRGRQGGYGYTF
CDR3nt: TGTGCCAGCAGTCCCCCGAGGGGCCGACAGGGCGGCTATGGCTACACCTTC

d_gene: -
j_gene: TRBJ1-6
v_gene: TRBV15
abundance: -
CDR3aa: CATSREGGGNSPLHF
CDR3nt: TGTGCCACCAGCAGAGAGGGGGGTGGAAATTCACCCCTCCACTTT

d_gene: TRBD1
j_gene: TRBJ1-1
v_gene: TRBV5-1
abundance: -
CDR3aa: CASSFQGGNTEAFF
CDR3nt: TGCGCCAGCAGCTTCCAGGGGGGGAACACTGAAGCTTTCTTT

d_gene: -
j_gene: TRBJ2-2
v_gene: TRBV7-9
abundance: -
CDR3aa: CASSQTGNTGELFF
CDR3nt: TGTGCCAGCAGCCAGACAGGGAACACCGGGGAGCTGTTTTTT

d_gene: -
j_gene: TRBJ2-5
v_gene: TRBV5-4
abundance: few
CDR3aa: CASSLAGQVQETQYF
CDR3nt: TGTGCCAGCAGCTTAGCGGGCCAGGTACAAGAGACCCAGTACTTC

d_gene: TRBD1
j_gene: TRBJ1-2
v_gene: TRBV14
abundance: -
CDR3aa: CASSQKGGQGLYGYTF
CDR3nt: TGTGCCAGCAGCCAAAAAGGAGGACAGGGACTTTATGGCTACACCTTC

d_gene: TRBD1
j_gene: TRBJ1-1
v_gene: TRBV10-3
abundance: -
CDR3aa: CASTGVENTEAFF
CDR3nt: TGTGCCAGTACAGGGGTTGAGAACACTGAAGCTTTCTTT

d_gene: -
j_gene: TRBJ1-1
v_gene: TRBV7-9
abundance: -
CDR3aa: CASSFTGVATEAFF
CDR3nt: TGTGCCAGCAGCTTTACCGGGGTGGCCACTGAAGCTTTCTTT

d_gene: -
j_gene: TRBJ2-5
v_gene: TRBV19
abundance: -
CDR3aa: CASSGGEQSGTQYF
CDR3nt: TGTGCCAGCTCCGGTGGAGAGCAGTCGGGGACCCAGTACTTC

d_gene: -
j_gene: TRBJ2-1
v_gene: TRBV11-2
abundance: -
CDR3aa: CASSLVRGDADNEQFF
CDR3nt: TGTGCCAGCAGCTTAGTACGCGGAGATGCGGACAATGAGCAGTTCTTC

d_gene: TRBD2
j_gene: TRBJ2-3
v_gene: TRBV7-2
abundance: -
CDR3aa: CASKSGAQRGDTQYF
CDR3nt: TGTGCCAGCAAAAGCGGGGCCCAAAGGGGAGATACGCAGTATTTT

d_gene: TRBD2
j_gene: TRBJ2-1
v_gene: TRBV7-2
abundance: -
CDR3aa: CASGPQTSGGYNEQFF
CDR3nt: TGTGCCAGCGGGCCTCAGACTAGCGGGGGTTACAATGAGCAGTTCTTC

d_gene: -
j_gene: TRBJ2-6
v_gene: TRBV7-6
abundance: -
CDR3aa: CASSGRWSGANGLTF
CDR3nt: TGTGCCAGCAGCGGACGGTGGTCTGGGGCCAACGGCCTGACTTTC

d_gene: TRBD1
j_gene: TRBJ2-7
v_gene: TRBV15
abundance: -
CDR3aa: CATSRAQRQGYEQYF
CDR3nt: TGTGCCACCAGCAGAGCCCAAAGACAGGGCTACGAGCAGTACTTC